Below, 17 T cell receptor beta chains from the same sample are listed, as sequenced in a study of T cells in tumors after PD-1 blockade. TCRdb's table, derived via immunoSEQ multiplex PCR, lists solely in-frame clones and lacks some. The sample holds approximately 60,000 clones; over 65% are singletons and the top ten take about 4.8%. Sequenced here: PBMCs, sampled after anti-PD-1 treatment. All receptors come from a human donor with basal cell carcinoma.

In this sample, this clone turned up a few times. The V call is TRBV7-6, the J call TRBJ1-3; D perhaps matches TRBD1 (6 bases). This CDR3 is 14 amino acids long. Trimming stripped 7 bases from V and 3 bases from J, with 13 bases between. CDR1 and CDR2 from the germline V gene are SGHVS and FNYEAQ. In DNA, the CDR3 is TGTGCCAGCACGGATGGGGGCTATGGAAACACCATATATTTT. It codes for CASTDGGYGNTIYF.

This chain uses TRBV29-1 with TRBJ2-3, with 9 bases that match TRBD2. The CDR3 consists of 16 residues. V was pared by 0 bases and J by 6 bases, with 10 bases of the junction left unmatched. CDR1 and CDR2 (germline): SQVTM, ANQGSEA. In nucleotides, the CDR3 is TGCAGCGTTGAAGATCGAGCGGGGGGACCAATGGATACGCAGTATTTT. This translates into CSVEDRAGGPMDTQYF.

The sample holds one count of this clone. This chain connects TRBV29-1 to TRBJ1-5, with TRBD1 identical over 8 bases. The CDR3 loop spans 14 amino acids. J lost 2 bases, V lost 5 bases, and 5 bases had no gene match. Germline V lookup: CDR1 SQVTM, CDR2 ANQGSEA. As DNA, the CDR3 is TGCAGCGTTCGGGCAGGGGGCGGCAATCAGCCCCAGCATTTT. It is translated as CSVRAGGGNQPQHF.

This clone was observed a handful of times. The genes are TRBV7-9 and TRBJ1-1; D remains ambiguous. Germline V gene lookup returns CDR1 SEHNR and CDR2 FQNEAQ (reference sequence). Trimming removed 5 bases at V and 1 base at J, with 5 bases between. The CDR3 sequence is 12 residues long. The CDR3 coding sequence is TGTGCCAGCAGCAGAGAGAACACTGAAGCTTTCTTT. It is translated as CASSRENTEAFF. Drawing the rest from reference TRBV7-9 and TRBJ1-1, the complete variable domain is DTGVSQNPRHKITKRGQNVTFRCDPISEHNRLYWYRQTLGQGPEFLTYFQNEAQLEKSRLLSDRFSAERPKGSFSTLEIQRTEQGDSAMYLCASSRENTEAFFGQGTRLTVV.

The gene calls are TRBV5-5 and TRBJ1-4; D perhaps matches TRBD1 (5 bases). CDR3 length equals 15 residues. V dropped 3 bases and J dropped 7 bases, with 16 bases sitting between them. Germline CDR1 and CDR2: SGHKS and YYEKEE (reference sequence). The DNA for the CDR3 is TGTGCCAGCAGCTCCCTTGGGGGGTATAGTGAAAAACTGTTTTTT. Encoded protein: CASSSLGGYSEKLFF.

The rearrangement joins TRBV6-2 or TRBV6-3 to TRBJ1-5; a weak D match, TRBD1 (6 bases). CDR3 length: 14 residues. Germline assignment: CDR1 MNHEY and CDR2 SVGEGT. Trimming took off 5 bases at V and 4 bases at J, with 12 bases between the two ends. The CDR3 sequence is CASSLRGVNQPQHF. The DNA of the CDR3 is TGTGCCAGCAGTCTCAGGGGAGTGAATCAGCCCCAGCATTTT.

The chain is built from TRBV28 and TRBJ1-1; 9 positions agree with TRBD1. Germline assignment: CDR1 MDHEN and CDR2 SYDVKM. The V and J ends lost 5 bases and 12 bases, in that order; junction bases with no gene match: 13. This CDR3 has 14 amino acids. CDR3 bases: TGTGCCAGCAGTGGGGTTATGGGACAGGGAATCTCTTTCTTT. Its protein product is CASSGVMGQGISFF.

The chain couples TRBV3-1 (or the pseudogene TRBV3-2) to TRBJ1-1, with no clear D. The CDR3 runs 13 residues. Germline-derived CDR1 and CDR2 are LGHDT and YNNKEL (reference sequence). V shed 1 base and J shed 4 bases, with 7 bases lying between them. The CDR3 DNA follows: TGTGCCAGCAGCCAAGGGCGGGGCACTGAAGCTTTCTTT. This codes for CASSQGRGTEAFF.

The chain is built from TRBV27 and TRBJ2-6, with D perhaps TRBD1 (5 bases). The germline V gene has CDR1 MNHEY and CDR2 SMNVEV (reference sequence). Trimming left V 3 bases short and J 0 bases short, with 9 bases between. This CDR3 has 16 amino acids. The CDR3: CASSFSTGSGANVLTF. CDR3 DNA: TGTGCCAGCAGTTTTTCTACAGGCTCTGGGGCCAACGTCCTGACTTTC.

The V gene is TRBV7-9, the J gene TRBJ2-3; D uncertain. The CDR3 sequence is 14 residues long. Germline V gives CDR1 SEHNR, CDR2 FQNEAQ (reference sequence). Trimming took off 3 bases at V and 0 bases at J, with 7 bases between the two ends. In DNA, the CDR3 is TGTGCCAGCAGCTTCTCGGACAGCACAGATACGCAGTATTTT. It is translated as CASSFSDSTDTQYF.

With respect to this clone: The sample carries other DNA sequences with the same CDR3. The CDR3 bases are TGTGCCAGCAGCTTGGGACTAGCGGGGACCGGGGAGCTGTTTTTT. Protein: CASSLGLAGTGELFF. V gene TRBV5-6 combines with J gene TRBJ2-2, with TRBD2 matching 11 bases. Germline V CDR1 and CDR2: SGHDT, YYEEEE. The V gene end was trimmed by 0 bases and the J gene end by 5 bases; junction bases not matched to a gene: 0. The CDR3 sequence is 15 residues long.

This clone was counted a few times. The chain has TRBV10-3 and TRBJ1-3, with unresolved D. CDR3 length equals 15 residues. Trimming left V 0 bases short and J 2 bases short, with 8 bases between. CDR1 ENHRY and CDR2 SYGVKD come from the germline V gene. CDR3 coding DNA: TGTGCCATCAGTGAGTCTGGAACAGCTGGAAACACCATATATTTT. Residues: CAISESGTAGNTIYF.

V and J are TRBV6-5 and TRBJ2-2; 7 positions agree with TRBD2. There are 15 residues in the CDR3. Germline V gene data show CDR1 as MNHEY and CDR2 as SVGAGI. V shed 7 bases, J shed 1 base, and the junction held 6 bases outside the gene matches. CDR3 coding DNA: TGTGCCAGCAACCAAGCGGGGAAGAACACCGGGGAGCTGTTTTTT. Amino acid sequence: CASNQAGKNTGELFF.

The chain has TRBV6-1 and TRBJ2-7; D possibly matches TRBD1 or TRBD2 (6 bases each). Looked up from germline, CDR1 is MNHNS and CDR2 is SASEGT. The CDR3 runs to 16 residues. Trimming removed 0 bases from V and 6 bases from J, with 18 bases in between. DNA for the CDR3: TGTGCCAGCAGTGAAGCAGGGGGAGGTCCCCCGCTCGAGCAGTACTTC. It specifies CASSEAGGGPPLEQYF.

The V and J genes are TRBV5-1 and TRBJ2-1; 10 nucleotides align to TRBD2. The J segment lost 7 bases and the V segment lost 1 base, leaving 5 bases of the junction unmatched. In germline, CDR1 is SGHRS, CDR2 YFSETQ. CDR3 length: 15 residues. CDR3 protein: CASSLQRGGGNEQFF. CDR3 bases: TGCGCCAGCAGCTTGCAGCGGGGGGGTGGGAATGAGCAGTTCTTC. Full variable domain (outside the CDR3, taken from reference TRBV5-1 and TRBJ2-1): KAGVTQTPRYLIKTRGQQVTLSCSPISGHRSVSWYQQTPGQGLQFLFEYFSETQRNKGNFPGRFSGRQFSNSRSEMNVSTLELGDSALYLCASSLQRGGGNEQFFGPGTRLTVL.

The CDR3 is CASSLSGRSTDTQYF. Here the CDR3 DNA reads TGTGCCAGCAGCCTATCGGGGCGAAGCACAGATACGCAGTATTTT. This chain uses TRBV3-1 (or the pseudogene TRBV3-2) with TRBJ2-3; D tentatively fits TRBD1 or TRBD2 (5 bases each). The CDR3 is 15 residues long. The V gene lost 4 bases and the J gene lost 0 bases, with 11 bases spanning the gap. Germline-derived CDR1 and CDR2 are LGHDT and YNNKEL (reference sequence).

This clone was recorded a few times. This chain joins TRBV4-2 and TRBJ2-2, with no clear D. Trimming pared 2 bases from V and 0 bases from J, leaving 19 bases between. The CDR3 has 19 amino acids. Germline CDR1 and CDR2: LGHNA and YNFKEQ. CDR3 region: CASSQQDGFLGANTGELFF. CDR3 sequence (DNA): TGTGCCAGCAGCCAACAGGACGGATTCCTGGGCGCGAACACCGGGGAGCTGTTTTTT.